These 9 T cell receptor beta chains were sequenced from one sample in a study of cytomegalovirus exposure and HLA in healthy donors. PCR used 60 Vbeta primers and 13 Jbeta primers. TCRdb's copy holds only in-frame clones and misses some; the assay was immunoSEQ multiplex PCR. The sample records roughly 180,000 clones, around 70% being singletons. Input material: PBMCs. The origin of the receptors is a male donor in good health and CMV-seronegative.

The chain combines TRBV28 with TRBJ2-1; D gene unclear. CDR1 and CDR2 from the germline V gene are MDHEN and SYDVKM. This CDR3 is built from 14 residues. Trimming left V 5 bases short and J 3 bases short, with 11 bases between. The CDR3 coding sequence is TGTGCCAGCAGTCCTACGCCCCTCTACAATGAGCAGTTCTTC. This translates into CASSPTPLYNEQFF.

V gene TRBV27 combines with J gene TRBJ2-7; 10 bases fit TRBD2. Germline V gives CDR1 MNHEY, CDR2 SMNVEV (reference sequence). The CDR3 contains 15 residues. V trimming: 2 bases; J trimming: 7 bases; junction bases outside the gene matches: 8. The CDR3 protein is CASSLVASGSREQYF. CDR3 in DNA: TGTGCCAGCAGTTTAGTGGCTAGCGGGAGTCGGGAGCAGTACTTC.

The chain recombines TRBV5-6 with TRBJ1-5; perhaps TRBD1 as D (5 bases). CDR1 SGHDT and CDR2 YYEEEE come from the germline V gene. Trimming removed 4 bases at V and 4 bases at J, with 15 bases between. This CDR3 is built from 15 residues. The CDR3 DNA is TGTGCCAGCAGCACGGCGGGGGTTAGAAATCAGCCCCAGCATTTT. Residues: CASSTAGVRNQPQHF.

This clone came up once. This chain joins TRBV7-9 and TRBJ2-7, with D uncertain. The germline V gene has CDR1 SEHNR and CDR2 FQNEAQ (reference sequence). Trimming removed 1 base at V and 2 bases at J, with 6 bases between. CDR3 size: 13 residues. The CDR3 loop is CASSLVSAYEQYF. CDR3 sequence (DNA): TGTGCCAGCAGCTTAGTCTCGGCCTACGAGCAGTACTTC.

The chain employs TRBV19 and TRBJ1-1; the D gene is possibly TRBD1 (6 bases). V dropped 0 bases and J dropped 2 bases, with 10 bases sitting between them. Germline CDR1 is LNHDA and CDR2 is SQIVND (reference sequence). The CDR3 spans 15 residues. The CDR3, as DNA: TGTGCCAGTAGTATAGAGGGGGCCTACAACACTGAAGCTTTCTTT. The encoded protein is CASSIEGAYNTEAFF.

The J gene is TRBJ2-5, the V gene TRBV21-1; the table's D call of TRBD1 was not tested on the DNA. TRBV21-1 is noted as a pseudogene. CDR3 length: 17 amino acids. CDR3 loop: CASTLPPRDRAQETQYF. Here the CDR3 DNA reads TGTGCCAGCACCCTACCCCCTCGGGACAGGGCGCAAGAGACCCAGTACTTC.

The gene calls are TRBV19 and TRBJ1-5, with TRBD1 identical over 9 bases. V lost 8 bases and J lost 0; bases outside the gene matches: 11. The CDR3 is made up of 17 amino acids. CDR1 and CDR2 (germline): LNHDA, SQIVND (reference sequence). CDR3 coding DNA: TGTGCCAGTGATACAGGGGGCAAACCTTATAGCAATCAGCCCCAGCATTTT. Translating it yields CASDTGGKPYSNQPQHF.

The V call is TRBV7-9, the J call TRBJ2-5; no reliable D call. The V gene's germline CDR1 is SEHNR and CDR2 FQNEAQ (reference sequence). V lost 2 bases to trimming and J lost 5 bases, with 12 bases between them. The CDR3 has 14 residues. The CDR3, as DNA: TGTGCCAGCAGCTTAACCCAAGCTAGGGAGACCCAGTACTTC. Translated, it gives CASSLTQARETQYF.

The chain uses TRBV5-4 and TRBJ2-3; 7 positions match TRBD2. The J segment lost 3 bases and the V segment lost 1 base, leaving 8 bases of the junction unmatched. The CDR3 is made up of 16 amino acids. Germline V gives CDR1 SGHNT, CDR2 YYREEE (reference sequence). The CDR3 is CASSLSGGRVTDTQYF. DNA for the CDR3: TGTGCCAGCAGCTTGTCGGGGGGTCGGGTTACAGATACGCAGTATTTT.